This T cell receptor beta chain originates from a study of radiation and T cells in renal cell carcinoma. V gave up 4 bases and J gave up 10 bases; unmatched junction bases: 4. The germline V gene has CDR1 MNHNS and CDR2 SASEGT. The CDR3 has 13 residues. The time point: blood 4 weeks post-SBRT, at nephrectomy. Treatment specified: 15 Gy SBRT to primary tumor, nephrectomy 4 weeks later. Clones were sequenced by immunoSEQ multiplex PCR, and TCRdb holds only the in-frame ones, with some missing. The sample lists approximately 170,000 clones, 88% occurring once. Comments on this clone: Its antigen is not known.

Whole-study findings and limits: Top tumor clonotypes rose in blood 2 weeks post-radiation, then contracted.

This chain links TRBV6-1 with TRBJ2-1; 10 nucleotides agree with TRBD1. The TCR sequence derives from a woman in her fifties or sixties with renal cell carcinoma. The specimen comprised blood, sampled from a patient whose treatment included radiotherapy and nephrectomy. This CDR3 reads CASSGDRGREQFF. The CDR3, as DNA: TGTGCCAGCAGTGGGGACAGGGGTAGGGAGCAGTTCTTC.